This TCR beta chain was sequenced for a study of metastatic and nonmetastatic thyroid tumors. For the study at large: Malignant and benign thyroid patients had repertoires compared in peripheral blood and tumor or nodule tissue.

A word on this clone: Its antigen remains unknown.

Original data processing: Clinicopathological groups supplied CDR3 differences that were used to build a distant-metastasis classifier for papillary thyroid cancer. MiXCR was used by TCRdb to re-call the PCR reads. TCRdb's processing, not the study's, gives the V and J calls here. The data show about 25,000 clones, with less than 15% seen just once and about 15% held by the top ten. This CDR3 has 12 residues. Germline V gene data show CDR1 as DFQATT and CDR2 as SNEGSKA (reference sequence). V gave up 8 bases and J gave up 5 bases, with 13 bases separating them. Study-level findings and limits: Reported TCR beta diversity, measured in blood and tumor, was significantly higher for malignant thyroid tumors than for benign nodules.

Patients underwent thyroid surgery, and none had received any treatment before it. The receptor's source is a female donor with papillary thyroid cancer or a benign thyroid nodule (not recorded which). Some clones in this sample may be carry-over from other donors' samples. The sequenced sample consisted of blood. The chain carries TRBV20-1 and TRBJ2-1, with D perhaps TRBD1 (6 bases). CDR3 nucleotides: TGCAGTTTCCGGACAGCAAACAATGAGCAGTTCTTC. Its protein is CSFRTANNEQFF.